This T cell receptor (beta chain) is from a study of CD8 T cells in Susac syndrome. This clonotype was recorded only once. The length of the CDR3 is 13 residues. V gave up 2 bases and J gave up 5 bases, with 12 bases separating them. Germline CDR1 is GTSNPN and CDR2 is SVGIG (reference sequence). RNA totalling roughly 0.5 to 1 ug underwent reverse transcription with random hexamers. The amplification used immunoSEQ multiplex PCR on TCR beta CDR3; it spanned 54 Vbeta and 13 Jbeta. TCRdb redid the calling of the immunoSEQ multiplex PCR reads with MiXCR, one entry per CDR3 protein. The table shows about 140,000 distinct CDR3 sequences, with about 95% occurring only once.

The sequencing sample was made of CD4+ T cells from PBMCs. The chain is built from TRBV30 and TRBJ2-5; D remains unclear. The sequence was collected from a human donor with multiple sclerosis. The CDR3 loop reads CAWSRLSEETQYF. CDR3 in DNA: TGTGCCTGGAGTCGATTAAGCGAGGAGACCCAGTACTTC.